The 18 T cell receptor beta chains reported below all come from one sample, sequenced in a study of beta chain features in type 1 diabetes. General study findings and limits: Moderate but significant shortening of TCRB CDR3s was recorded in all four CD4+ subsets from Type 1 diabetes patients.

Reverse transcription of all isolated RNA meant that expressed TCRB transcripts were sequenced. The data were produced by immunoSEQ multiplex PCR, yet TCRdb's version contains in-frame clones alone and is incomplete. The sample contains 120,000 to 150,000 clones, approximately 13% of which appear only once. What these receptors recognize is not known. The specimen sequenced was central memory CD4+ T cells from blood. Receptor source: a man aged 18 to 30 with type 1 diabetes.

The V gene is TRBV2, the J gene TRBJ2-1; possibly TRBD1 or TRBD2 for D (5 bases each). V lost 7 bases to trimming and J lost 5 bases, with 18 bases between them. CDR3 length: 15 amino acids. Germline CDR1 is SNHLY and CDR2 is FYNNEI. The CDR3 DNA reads TGTGCCAGCAAATCCGGGACCGCAATCAACAATGAGCAGTTCTTC. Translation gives CASKSGTAINNEQFF.

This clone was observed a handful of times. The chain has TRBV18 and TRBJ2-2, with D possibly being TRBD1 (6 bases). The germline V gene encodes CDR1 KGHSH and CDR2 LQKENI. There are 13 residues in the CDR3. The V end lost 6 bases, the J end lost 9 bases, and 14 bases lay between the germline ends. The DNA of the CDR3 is TGTGCCAGCTCCCAGGACAGAGAGCGGGAGCTGTTTTTT. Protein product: CASSQDRERELFF.

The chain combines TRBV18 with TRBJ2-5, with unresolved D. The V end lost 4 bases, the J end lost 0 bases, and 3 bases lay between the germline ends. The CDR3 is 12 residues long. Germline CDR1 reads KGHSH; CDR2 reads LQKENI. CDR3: CASSRDQETQYF. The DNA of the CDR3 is TGTGCCAGCTCACGGGACCAAGAGACCCAGTACTTC.

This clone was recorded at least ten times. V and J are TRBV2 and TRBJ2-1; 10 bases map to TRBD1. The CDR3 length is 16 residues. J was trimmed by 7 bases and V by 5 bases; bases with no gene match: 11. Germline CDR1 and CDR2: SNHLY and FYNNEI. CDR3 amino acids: CASSPLPGTGANEQFF. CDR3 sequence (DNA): TGTGCCAGCAGTCCCCTTCCCGGGACAGGGGCTAATGAGCAGTTCTTC.

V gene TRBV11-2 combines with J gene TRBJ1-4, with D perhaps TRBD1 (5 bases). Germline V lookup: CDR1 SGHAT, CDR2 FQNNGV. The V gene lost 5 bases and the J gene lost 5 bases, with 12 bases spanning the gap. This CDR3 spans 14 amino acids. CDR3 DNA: TGTGCCAGCAGCCTAGGACATGGGAATGAAAAACTGTTTTTT. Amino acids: CASSLGHGNEKLFF.

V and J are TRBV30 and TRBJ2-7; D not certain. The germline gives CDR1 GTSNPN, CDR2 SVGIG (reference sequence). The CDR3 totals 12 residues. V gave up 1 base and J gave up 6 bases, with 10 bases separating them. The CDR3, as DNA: TGTGCCTGGAGTGGCCTCTCAACCGAGCAGTACTTC. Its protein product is CAWSGLSTEQYF.

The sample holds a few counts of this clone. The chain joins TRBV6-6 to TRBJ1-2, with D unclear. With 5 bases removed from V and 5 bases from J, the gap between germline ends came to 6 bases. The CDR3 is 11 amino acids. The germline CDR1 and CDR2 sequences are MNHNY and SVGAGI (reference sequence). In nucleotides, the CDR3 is TGTGCCAGCAGTCACACTTATGGCTACACCTTC. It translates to CASSHTYGYTF.

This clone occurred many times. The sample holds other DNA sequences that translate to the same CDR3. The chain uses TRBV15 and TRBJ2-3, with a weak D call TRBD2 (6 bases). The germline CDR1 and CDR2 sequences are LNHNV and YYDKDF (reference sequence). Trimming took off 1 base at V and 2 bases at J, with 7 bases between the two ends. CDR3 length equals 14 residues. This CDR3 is CATSRGGDTDTQYF. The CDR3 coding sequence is TGTGCCACCAGCAGAGGGGGGGACACAGATACGCAGTATTTT.

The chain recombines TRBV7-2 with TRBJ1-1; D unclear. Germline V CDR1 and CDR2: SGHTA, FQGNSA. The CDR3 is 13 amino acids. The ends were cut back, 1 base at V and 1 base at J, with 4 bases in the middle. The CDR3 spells CASSLDRNTEAFF. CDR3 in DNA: TGTGCCAGCAGCTTAGATAGGAACACTGAAGCTTTCTTT.

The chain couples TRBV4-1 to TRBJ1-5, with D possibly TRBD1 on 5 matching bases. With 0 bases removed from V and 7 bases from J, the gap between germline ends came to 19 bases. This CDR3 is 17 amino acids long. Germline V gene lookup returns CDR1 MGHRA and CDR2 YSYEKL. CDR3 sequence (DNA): TGCGCCAGCAGCCAAGATCATTGGGGGTCTGTAAACCAGCCCCAGCATTTT. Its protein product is CASSQDHWGSVNQPQHF.

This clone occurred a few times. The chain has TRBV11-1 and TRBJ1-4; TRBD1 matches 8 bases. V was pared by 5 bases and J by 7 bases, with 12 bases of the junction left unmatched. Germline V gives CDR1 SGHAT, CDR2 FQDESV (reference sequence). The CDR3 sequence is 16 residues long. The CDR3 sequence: CASSATGQGGGEKLFF. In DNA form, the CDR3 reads TGTGCCAGCAGCGCTACCGGACAGGGAGGAGGTGAAAAACTGTTTTTT.

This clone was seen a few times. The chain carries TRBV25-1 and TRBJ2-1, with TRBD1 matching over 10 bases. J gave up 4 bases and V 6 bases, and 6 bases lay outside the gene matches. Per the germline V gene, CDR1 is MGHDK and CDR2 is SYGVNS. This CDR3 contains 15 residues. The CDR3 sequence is CASSLGQGGYNEQFF. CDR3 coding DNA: TGTGCCAGCAGCCTCGGACAGGGGGGGTACAATGAGCAGTTCTTC.

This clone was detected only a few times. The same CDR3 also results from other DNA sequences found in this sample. CDR3 in amino acids: CASSPSGGTDTQYF. For the CDR3, the DNA is TGTGCCAGCAGCCCTAGCGGGGGCACAGATACGCAGTATTTT. The rearrangement links TRBV6-5 to TRBJ2-3; 9 bases map to TRBD2. Germline values: CDR1 MNHEY, CDR2 SVGAGI. After removal of 6 bases from V and 1 base from J, the junction contained 2 bases not matched to a gene. CDR3 length: 14 amino acids.

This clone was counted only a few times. Here the CDR3 DNA reads TGTGCCAGCGGATCTTCGAGGGCCCAAGAGACCCAGTACTTC. This encodes CASGSSRAQETQYF. This chain uses TRBV11-2 with TRBJ2-5; TRBD2 might be the D (5 bases). This CDR3 comprises 14 residues. The germline CDR1 and CDR2 sequences are SGHAT and FQNNGV. The ends were cut back, 8 bases at V and 1 base at J, with 14 bases in the middle.

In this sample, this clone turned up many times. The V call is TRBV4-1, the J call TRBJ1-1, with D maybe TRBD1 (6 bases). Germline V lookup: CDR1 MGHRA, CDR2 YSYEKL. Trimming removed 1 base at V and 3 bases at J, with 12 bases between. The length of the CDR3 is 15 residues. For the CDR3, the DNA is TGCGCCAGCAGCCAAGGCTGGGGGGCGTACACTGAAGCTTTCTTT. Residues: CASSQGWGAYTEAFF.

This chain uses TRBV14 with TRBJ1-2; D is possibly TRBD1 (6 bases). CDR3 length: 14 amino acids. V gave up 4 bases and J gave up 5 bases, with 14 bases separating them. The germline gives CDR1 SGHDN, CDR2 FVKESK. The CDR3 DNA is TGTGCCAGCAGCCCGAGACAGGTTTTGTATGGCTACACCTTC. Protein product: CASSPRQVLYGYTF.

The CDR3 loop is CASSPPGLRSYEQYF. The CDR3 nucleotides read TGTGCCAGCAGTCCACCGGGCCTTAGGAGCTACGAGCAGTACTTC. The chain employs TRBV6-5 and TRBJ2-7; D gene uncertain. Trimming removed 5 bases from V and 3 bases from J, with 17 bases in between. The germline CDR1 and CDR2 sequences are MNHEY and SVGAGI. The CDR3 runs 15 residues.

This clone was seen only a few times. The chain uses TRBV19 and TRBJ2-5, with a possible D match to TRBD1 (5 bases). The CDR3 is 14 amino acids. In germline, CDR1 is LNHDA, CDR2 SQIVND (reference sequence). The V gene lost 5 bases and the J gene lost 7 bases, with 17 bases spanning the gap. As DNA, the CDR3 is TGTGCCAGTAGTCCGACCCCTGGACACCTGACCCAGTACTTC. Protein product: CASSPTPGHLTQYF.